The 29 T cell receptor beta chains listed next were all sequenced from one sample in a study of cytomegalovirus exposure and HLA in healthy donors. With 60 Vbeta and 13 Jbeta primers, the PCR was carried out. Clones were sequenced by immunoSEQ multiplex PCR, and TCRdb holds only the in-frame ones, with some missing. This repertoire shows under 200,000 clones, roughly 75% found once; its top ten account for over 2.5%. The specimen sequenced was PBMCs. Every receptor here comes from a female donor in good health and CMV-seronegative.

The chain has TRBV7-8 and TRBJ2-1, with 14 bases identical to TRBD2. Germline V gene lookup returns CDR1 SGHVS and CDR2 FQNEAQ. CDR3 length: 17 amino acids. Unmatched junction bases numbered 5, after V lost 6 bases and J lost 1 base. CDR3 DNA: TGTGCCAGCAGTCTAGGGACTAGCGGGGGTTCCTACAATGAGCAGTTCTTC. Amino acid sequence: CASSLGTSGGSYNEQFF.

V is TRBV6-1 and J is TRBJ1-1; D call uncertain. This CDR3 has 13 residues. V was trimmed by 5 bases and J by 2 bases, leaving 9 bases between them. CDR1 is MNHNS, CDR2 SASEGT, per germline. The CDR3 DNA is TGTGCCAGCAGTTTTTCAGGAAACACTGAAGCTTTCTTT. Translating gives CASSFSGNTEAFF.

The CDR3 nucleotides are TGTGCCAGCAGCAACCGCCGGGAGCAGTTCTTC. This translates into CASSNRREQFF. The V call is TRBV11-2, the J call TRBJ2-1; D is ambiguous. V lost 5 bases, J lost 10 bases, and 9 bases lay in between. Germline V gene data show CDR1 as SGHAT and CDR2 as FQNNGV. This CDR3 is 11 amino acids long.

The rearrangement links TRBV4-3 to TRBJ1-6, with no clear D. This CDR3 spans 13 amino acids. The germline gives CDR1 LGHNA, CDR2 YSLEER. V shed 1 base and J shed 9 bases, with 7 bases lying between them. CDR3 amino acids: CASSQGLGSPLHF. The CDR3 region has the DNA TGCGCCAGCAGCCAAGGACTCGGTTCACCCCTCCACTTT.

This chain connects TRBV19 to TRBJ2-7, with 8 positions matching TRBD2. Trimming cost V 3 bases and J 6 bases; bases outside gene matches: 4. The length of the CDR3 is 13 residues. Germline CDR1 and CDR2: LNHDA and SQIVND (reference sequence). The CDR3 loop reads CASSMGTRSEQYF. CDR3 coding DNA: TGTGCCAGTAGTATGGGGACTAGGAGCGAGCAGTACTTC.

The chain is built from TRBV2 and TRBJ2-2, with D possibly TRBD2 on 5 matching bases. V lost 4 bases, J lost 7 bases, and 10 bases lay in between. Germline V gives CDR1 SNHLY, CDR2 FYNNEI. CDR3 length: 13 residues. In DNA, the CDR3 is TGTGCCAGCAGTGTCGGTGGGAGCGGGGAGCTGTTTTTT. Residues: CASSVGGSGELFF.

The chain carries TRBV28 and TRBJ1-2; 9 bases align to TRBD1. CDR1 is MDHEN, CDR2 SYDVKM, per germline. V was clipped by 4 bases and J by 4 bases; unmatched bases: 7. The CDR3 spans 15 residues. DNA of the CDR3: TGTGCCAGCAGTTCGGGGACAGGGCAAATCTATGGCTACACCTTC. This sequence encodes CASSSGTGQIYGYTF.

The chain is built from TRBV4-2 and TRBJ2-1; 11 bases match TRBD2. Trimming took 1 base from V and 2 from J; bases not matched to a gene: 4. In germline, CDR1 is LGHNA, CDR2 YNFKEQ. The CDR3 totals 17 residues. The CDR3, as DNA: TGTGCCAGCAGCCAAGTACTAGCGGGGGCCGCCTACAATGAGCAGTTCTTC. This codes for CASSQVLAGAAYNEQFF.

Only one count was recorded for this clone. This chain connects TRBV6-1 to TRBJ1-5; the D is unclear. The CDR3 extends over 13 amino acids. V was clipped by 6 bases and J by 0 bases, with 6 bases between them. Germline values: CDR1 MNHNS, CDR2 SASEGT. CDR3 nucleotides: TGTGCCAGCAGCCCCATTAGCAATCAGCCCCAGCATTTT. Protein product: CASSPISNQPQHF.

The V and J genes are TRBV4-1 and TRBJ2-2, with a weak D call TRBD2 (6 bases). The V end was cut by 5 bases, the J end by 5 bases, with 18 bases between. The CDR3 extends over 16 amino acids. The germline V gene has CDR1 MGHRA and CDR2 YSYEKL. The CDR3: CASSSLSTGVTGELFF. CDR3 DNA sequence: TGCGCCAGCAGCTCCCTAAGCACGGGGGTAACCGGGGAGCTGTTTTTT.

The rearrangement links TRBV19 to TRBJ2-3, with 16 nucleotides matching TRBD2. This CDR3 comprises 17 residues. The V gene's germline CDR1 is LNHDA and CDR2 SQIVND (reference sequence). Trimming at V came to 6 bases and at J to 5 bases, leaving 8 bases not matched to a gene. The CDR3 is CASSAGTSGRGQDTQYF. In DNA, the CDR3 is TGTGCCAGTAGCGCTGGGACTAGCGGGAGGGGTCAAGATACGCAGTATTTT.

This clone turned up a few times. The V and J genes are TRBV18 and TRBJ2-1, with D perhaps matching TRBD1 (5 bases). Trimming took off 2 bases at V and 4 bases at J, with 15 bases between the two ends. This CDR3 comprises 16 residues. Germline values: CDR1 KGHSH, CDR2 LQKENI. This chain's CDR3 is CASSPERGGVYNEQFF. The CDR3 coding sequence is TGTGCCAGCTCACCAGAAAGGGGTGGGGTATACAATGAGCAGTTCTTC.

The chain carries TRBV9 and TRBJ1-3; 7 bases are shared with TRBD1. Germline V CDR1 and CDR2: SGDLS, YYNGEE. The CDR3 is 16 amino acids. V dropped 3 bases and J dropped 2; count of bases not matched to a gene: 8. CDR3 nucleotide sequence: TGTGCCAGCAGCGCAAGACAGGGCTCCCCTGGAAACACCATATATTTT. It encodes CASSARQGSPGNTIYF.

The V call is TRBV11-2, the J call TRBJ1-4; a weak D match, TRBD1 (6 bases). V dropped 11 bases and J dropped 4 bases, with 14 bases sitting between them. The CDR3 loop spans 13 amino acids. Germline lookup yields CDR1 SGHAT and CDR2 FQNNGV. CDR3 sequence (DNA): TGTGCCGTAAGGGGGGGCCTTAATGAAAAACTGTTTTTT. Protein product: CAVRGGLNEKLFF.

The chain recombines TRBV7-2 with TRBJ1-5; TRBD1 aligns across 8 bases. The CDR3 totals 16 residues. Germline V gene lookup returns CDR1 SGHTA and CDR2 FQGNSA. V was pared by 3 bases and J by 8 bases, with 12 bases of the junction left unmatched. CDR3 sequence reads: CASSFHSTGVNEPQHF. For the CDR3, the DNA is TGTGCCAGCAGCTTTCACTCGACAGGGGTTAACGAGCCCCAGCATTTT.

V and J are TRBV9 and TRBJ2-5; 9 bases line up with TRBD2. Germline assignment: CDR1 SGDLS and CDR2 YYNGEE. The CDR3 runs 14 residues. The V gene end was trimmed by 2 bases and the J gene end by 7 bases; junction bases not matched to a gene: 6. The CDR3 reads CASSVGTSRPTQYF. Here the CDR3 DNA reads TGTGCCAGCAGCGTTGGGACTAGCAGACCGACCCAGTACTTC.

Here the CDR3 DNA reads TGTGCCAGCAGCTTTACAGGGCTGGTTCAAGAGACCCAGTACTTC. This translates into CASSFTGLVQETQYF. The chain carries TRBV7-2 and TRBJ2-5, with a weak D call TRBD1 (6 bases). CDR3 size: 15 residues. V lost 3 bases to trimming and J lost 2 bases, with 13 bases between them. Germline loops: CDR1 SGHTA, CDR2 FQGNSA.

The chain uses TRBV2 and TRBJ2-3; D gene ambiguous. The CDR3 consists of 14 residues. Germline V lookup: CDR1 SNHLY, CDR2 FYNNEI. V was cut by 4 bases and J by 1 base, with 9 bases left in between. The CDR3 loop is CASSAPTGTDTQYF. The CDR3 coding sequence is TGTGCCAGCAGTGCCCCCACTGGCACAGATACGCAGTATTTT.

The DNA of the CDR3 is TGTGCCAGCAGCCCTGGGTTGTTGGGAGTGGATAACTCCTACGAGCAGTACTTC. The encoded protein is CASSPGLLGVDNSYEQYF. The chain has TRBV14 and TRBJ2-7; D may be TRBD2 (5 bases). The CDR3 contains 18 residues. Trimming left V 4 bases short and J 0 bases short, with 22 bases between. Germline values: CDR1 SGHDN, CDR2 FVKESK.

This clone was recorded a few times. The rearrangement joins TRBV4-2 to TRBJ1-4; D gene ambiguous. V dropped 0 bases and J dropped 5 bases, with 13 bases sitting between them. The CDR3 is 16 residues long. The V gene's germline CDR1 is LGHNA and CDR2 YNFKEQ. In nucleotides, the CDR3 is TGTGCCAGCAGCCAAGATTGGCCAGGTCAGAATGAAAAACTGTTTTTT. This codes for CASSQDWPGQNEKLFF.

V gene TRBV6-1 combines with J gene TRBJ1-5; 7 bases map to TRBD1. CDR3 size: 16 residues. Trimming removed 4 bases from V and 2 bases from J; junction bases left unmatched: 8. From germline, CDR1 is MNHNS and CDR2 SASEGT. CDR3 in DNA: TGTGCCAGCAGTGCATTGAGACAGGGAGGCAATCAGCCCCAGCATTTT. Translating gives CASSALRQGGNQPQHF.

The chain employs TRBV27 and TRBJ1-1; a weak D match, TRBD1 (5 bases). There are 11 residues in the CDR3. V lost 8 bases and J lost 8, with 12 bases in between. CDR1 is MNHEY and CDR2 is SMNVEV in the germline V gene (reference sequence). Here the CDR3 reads CASSWGEEAFF. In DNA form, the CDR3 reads TGTGCCAGCTCCTGGGGGGAGGAAGCTTTCTTT.

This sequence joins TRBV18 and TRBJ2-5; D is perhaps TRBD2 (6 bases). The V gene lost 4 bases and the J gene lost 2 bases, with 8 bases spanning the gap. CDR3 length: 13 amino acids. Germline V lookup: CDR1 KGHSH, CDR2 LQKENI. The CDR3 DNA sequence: TGTGCCAGCTCACAGGGACTTCAAGAGACCCAGTACTTC. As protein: CASSQGLQETQYF. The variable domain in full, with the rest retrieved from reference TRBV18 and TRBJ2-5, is NAGVMQNPRHLVRRRGQEARLRCSPMKGHSHVYWYRQLPEEGLKFMVYLQKENIIDESGMPKERFSAEFPKEGPSILRIQQVVRGDSAAYFCASSQGLQETQYFGPGTRLLVL.

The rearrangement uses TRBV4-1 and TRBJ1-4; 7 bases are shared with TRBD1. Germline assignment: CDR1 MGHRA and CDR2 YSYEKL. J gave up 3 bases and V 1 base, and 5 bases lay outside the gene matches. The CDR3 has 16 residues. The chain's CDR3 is CASSQGATGSNEKLFF. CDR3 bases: TGCGCCAGCAGCCAAGGGGCGACAGGGTCTAATGAAAAACTGTTTTTT.

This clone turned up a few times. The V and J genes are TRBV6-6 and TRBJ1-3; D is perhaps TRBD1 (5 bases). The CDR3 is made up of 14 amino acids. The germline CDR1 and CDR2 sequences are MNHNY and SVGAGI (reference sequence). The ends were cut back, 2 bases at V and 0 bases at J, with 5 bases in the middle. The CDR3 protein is CASSYRGSGNTIYF. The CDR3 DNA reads TGTGCCAGCAGTTACAGGGGCTCTGGAAACACCATATATTTT.

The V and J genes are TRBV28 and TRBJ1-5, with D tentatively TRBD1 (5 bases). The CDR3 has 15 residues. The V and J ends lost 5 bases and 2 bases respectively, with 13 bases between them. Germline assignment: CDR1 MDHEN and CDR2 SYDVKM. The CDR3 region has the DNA TGTGCCAGCAGTCCCGGGGGAGGGGGCAATCAGCCCCAGCATTTT. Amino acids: CASSPGGGGNQPQHF.

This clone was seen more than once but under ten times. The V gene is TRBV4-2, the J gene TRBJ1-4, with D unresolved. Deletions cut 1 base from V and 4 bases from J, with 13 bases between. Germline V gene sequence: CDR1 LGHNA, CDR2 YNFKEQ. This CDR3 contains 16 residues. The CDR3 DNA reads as TGTGCCAGCAGCCAAGGAGTGCAGGCCCTTAATGAAAAACTGTTTTTT. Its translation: CASSQGVQALNEKLFF.

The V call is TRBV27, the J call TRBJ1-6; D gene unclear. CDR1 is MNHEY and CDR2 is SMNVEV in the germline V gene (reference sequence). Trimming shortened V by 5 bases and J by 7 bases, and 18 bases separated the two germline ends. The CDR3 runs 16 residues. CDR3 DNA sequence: TGTGCCAGCAGTCCGGGATCGTTTCTGTTGAATTCACCCCTCCACTTT. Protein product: CASSPGSFLLNSPLHF.

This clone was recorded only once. This chain's CDR3 is CASSFREGHEQYF. The CDR3 DNA follows: TGTGCCAGCAGCTTCAGGGAGGGCCACGAGCAGTACTTC. This chain connects TRBV7-9 to TRBJ2-7; 7 bases line up with TRBD2. V shed 3 bases, J shed 5 bases, and the junction held 4 bases outside the gene matches. The germline V gene encodes CDR1 SEHNR and CDR2 FQNEAQ (reference sequence). The length of the CDR3 is 13 residues.